This T cell receptor beta chain was identified during a study of CD8 T cells in ankylosing spondylitis (dated by TCRdb to about 2017). Concerning the study at large: The study profiled T cell receptor beta repertoires in healthy donors and ankylosing spondylitis patients to find disease-linked TCR variants. The whole study cohort included 108 healthy donors and 25 ankylosing spondylitis patients. Peripheral blood was sampled, and synovial fluid was also collected from ankylosing spondylitis patients. The paper's findings and limits, for the study overall: Significant enrichment of the disease-linked clones was reported in matched synovial fluid samples from ankylosing spondylitis patients. A CD8+ phenotype was shown by the disease-linked clones, which were found at relatively low frequencies in peripheral blood. Some of the motif variants had been reported before in the synovial fluid and blood of reactive arthritis patients, a finding that suggests common disease-initiation mechanisms. A TCR beta motif made up of eight or nine highly homologous amino acid variants appeared to be characteristic of blood from ankylosing spondylitis patients.

Data came from an Illumina HiSeq 2500. TCR beta libraries were prepared by quantitative 5'-RACE with molecular barcodes. The source study handled its data this way. To identify disease-linked TCR variants, a new computational method was used, one built on a probabilistic model of VDJ rearrangement. The raw public data were reprocessed by TCRdb itself: fastp quality trimming at Q25, MiXCR clonotype calling, in-frame beta chains only. CDR3 protein sequences are deduplicated, and each keeps its most common genes and DNA. TCRdb, not the authors, supplied the V and J calls. Counted in this sample were some 290,000 distinct CDR3 sequences; 20% of them appeared once. The ten most abundant clones make up about 8.2% of the sample. Per the germline V gene (reference sequence), LGHDT is the CDR1 and YNNKEL is the CDR2. The CDR3 measures 15 amino acids from cysteine to phenylalanine. The sequence is cut down to CDR3 DNA, 45 bases in frame from base 1.

This clonotype is a singleton in its sample. This clone's antigen is unknown. One junction end disagrees with the germline gene, perhaps due to a read error. Sequenced sample: blood, either unsorted or a sorted T cell fraction (not recorded which). The chain is assembled from TRBV3-1 and TRBJ2-1; TRBD2 is a weak D gene call, 6 bases matching. This TCR was sampled from a male donor with ankylosing spondylitis or in good health (not recorded which). The sequenced DNA is TGTGCCAGCAGCCTCGGGACTCCCGAAAACAATGTGCAGTTCTTC. Translation gives CASSLGTPENNVQFF.